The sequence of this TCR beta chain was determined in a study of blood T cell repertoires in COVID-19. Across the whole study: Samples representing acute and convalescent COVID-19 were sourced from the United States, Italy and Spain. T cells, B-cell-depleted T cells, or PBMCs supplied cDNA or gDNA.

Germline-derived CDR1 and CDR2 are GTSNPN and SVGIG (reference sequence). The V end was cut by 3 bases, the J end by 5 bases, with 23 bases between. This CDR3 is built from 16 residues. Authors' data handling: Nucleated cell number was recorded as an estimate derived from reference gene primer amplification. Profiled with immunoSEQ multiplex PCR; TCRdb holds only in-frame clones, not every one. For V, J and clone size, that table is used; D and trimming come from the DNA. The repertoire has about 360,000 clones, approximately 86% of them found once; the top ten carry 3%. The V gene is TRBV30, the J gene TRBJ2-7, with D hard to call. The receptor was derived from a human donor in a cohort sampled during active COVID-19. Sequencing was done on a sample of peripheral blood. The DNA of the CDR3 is TGTGCCTGGAGCGATAAGCGCATTCGAGGAATGAACGAGCAGTACTTC. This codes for CAWSDKRIRGMNEQYF.